The 32 T cell receptor beta chains listed next were all sequenced from one sample in a study of blood T cell repertoires in COVID-19. TCRdb keeps only in-frame clones here, not all; method: immunoSEQ multiplex PCR. Of hundreds of thousands of clones in the sample, over 75% were seen once. What was sequenced was peripheral blood. These receptors all come from a human donor in a cohort sampled during active COVID-19.

The V call is TRBV5-1, the J call TRBJ2-2; 8 nucleotides line up with TRBD2. The CDR3 totals 14 residues. Germline-derived CDR1 and CDR2 are SGHRS and YFSETQ. V trimming: 6 bases; J trimming: 5 bases; junction bases outside the gene matches: 6. The CDR3 loop is CASTKAGVTGELFF. The CDR3 bases are TGCGCCAGCACCAAAGCGGGAGTGACCGGGGAGCTGTTTTTT.

The V and J genes are TRBV7-3 and TRBJ2-3, with TRBD2 matching over 13 bases. The junction had 15 bases not matched to a gene; V was cut back by 3 bases and J by 6 bases. This CDR3 has 19 residues. Germline CDR1 and CDR2: SGHTA and FQGTGA. The CDR3 bases are TGTGCCAGCAGCTTCCTAAAAGGGACTAGCGGGACTTTTTTGGATACGCAGTATTTT. As protein: CASSFLKGTSGTFLDTQYF.

The chain employs TRBV19 and TRBJ2-1; 7 bases map to TRBD1. The junction had 9 bases not matched to a gene; V was cut back by 5 bases and J by 5 bases. This CDR3 spans 15 amino acids. The V gene's germline CDR1 is LNHDA and CDR2 SQIVND (reference sequence). CDR3 sequence (DNA): TGTGCCAGTAGTTCGACAGGGCGCGCGAACAATGAGCAGTTCTTC. It specifies CASSSTGRANNEQFF. The complete variable domain, with remaining parts taken from reference TRBV19 and TRBJ2-1, reads DGGITQSPKYLFRKEGQNVTLSCEQNLNHDAMYWYRQDPGQGLRLIYYSQIVNDFQKGDIAEGYSVSREKKESFPLTVTSAQKNPTAFYLCASSSTGRANNEQFFGPGTRLTVL.

The chain employs TRBV5-4 and TRBJ2-7, with TRBD2 matching 10 bases. Looked up from germline, CDR1 is SGHNT and CDR2 is YYREEE (reference sequence). With V trimmed by 2 bases and J by 5 bases, 4 bases remained unmatched. This CDR3 has 14 residues. CDR3 DNA sequence: TGTGCCAGCAGCTTAGCGGGAGGGCCCGACGAGCAGTACTTC. This translates into CASSLAGGPDEQYF.

The rearrangement links TRBV28 to TRBJ1-2; no reliable D call. The CDR3 loop spans 13 amino acids. Germline lookup yields CDR1 MDHEN and CDR2 SYDVKM. Trimming pared 7 bases from V and 4 bases from J, leaving 13 bases between. This CDR3 is CASTYSRSYGYTF. CDR3 DNA sequence: TGTGCCAGCACTTACAGCCGATCCTATGGCTACACCTTC.

This clone has only one observation. This chain uses TRBV7-2 with TRBJ2-1; 7 bases line up with TRBD1. Germline trimming cut 2 bases from V and 7 bases from J; bases unmatched to any gene: 8. CDR3 size: 15 residues. Germline V gene lookup returns CDR1 SGHTA and CDR2 FQGNSA. CDR3 amino acids: CASSLRQQGSNEQFF. CDR3 DNA: TGTGCCAGCAGCTTAAGGCAACAGGGGAGTAATGAGCAGTTCTTC.

The chain uses TRBV5-4 and TRBJ2-1, with 7 bases fitting TRBD2. The CDR3 sequence is 17 residues long. Per germline, CDR1 SGHNT and CDR2 YYREEE (reference sequence). V shed 3 bases and J 6 bases; nucleotides not matched to a gene: 15. This chain's CDR3 is CASSSPSWGRAVNEQFF. CDR3 DNA: TGTGCCAGCAGCTCCCCCTCTTGGGGGAGGGCCGTCAATGAGCAGTTCTTC. Full variable domain (rest looked up from reference TRBV5-4 and TRBJ2-1): ETGVTQSPTHLIKTRGQQVTLRCSSQSGHNTVSWYQQALGQGPQFIFQYYREEENGRGNFPPRFSGLQFPNYSSELNVNALELDDSALYLCASSSPSWGRAVNEQFFGPGTRLTVL.

V usage is TRBV7-6 and J usage is TRBJ1-4, with 9 nucleotides matching TRBD1. V gave up 3 bases and J gave up 0 bases; unmatched junction bases: 2. CDR1 and CDR2 from the germline V gene are SGHVS and FNYEAQ. The CDR3 consists of 16 residues. The CDR3 DNA sequence: TGTGCCAGCAGCTTCGGACAGGGGACAACTAATGAAAAACTGTTTTTT. This gives the protein CASSFGQGTTNEKLFF.

This clone was seen only a few times. Other nucleotide sequences in the sample specify the same CDR3. This chain joins TRBV6-1 and TRBJ1-5; D remains ambiguous. Trimming removed 2 bases at V and 4 bases at J, with 6 bases between. CDR3 length: 13 amino acids. Germline assignment: CDR1 MNHNS and CDR2 SASEGT. DNA for the CDR3: TGTGCCAGCAGTGAATTCCCAAATCAGCCCCAGCATTTT. Protein sequence: CASSEFPNQPQHF.

This clone was recorded once. The chain is built from TRBV28 and TRBJ1-1; D might be TRBD1 (5 bases). CDR3 length: 14 amino acids. V lost 4 bases to trimming and J lost 3 bases, with 12 bases between them. Germline lookup yields CDR1 MDHEN and CDR2 SYDVKM. The CDR3 DNA sequence: TGTGCCAGCAGTTCGCCAGGGCGGTACACTGAAGCTTTCTTT. This codes for CASSSPGRYTEAFF.

The chain joins TRBV5-1 to TRBJ1-5, with TRBD1 matching over 11 bases. V dropped 2 bases and J dropped 0; count of bases not matched to a gene: 10. This CDR3 contains 19 residues. Looked up from germline, CDR1 is SGHRS and CDR2 is YFSETQ. The CDR3 here is CASSLNPGTGGNSNQPQHF. CDR3 DNA: TGCGCCAGCAGCTTAAATCCCGGGACAGGGGGGAATAGCAATCAGCCCCAGCATTTT.

The chain recombines TRBV29-1 with TRBJ2-1, with 7 bases matching TRBD2. This CDR3 has 13 residues. The germline V gene encodes CDR1 SQVTM and CDR2 ANQGSEA. With V trimmed by 4 bases and J by 9 bases, 9 bases remained unmatched. CDR3 bases: TGCAGCGTTGTGAAGCGGGGAGTCTCTGAGCAGTTCTTC. Translation: CSVVKRGVSEQFF.

The rearrangement joins TRBV28 to TRBJ2-1; 11 bases fit TRBD2. This CDR3 comprises 16 residues. Per the germline V gene, CDR1 is MDHEN and CDR2 is SYDVKM. J lost 6 bases, V lost 3 bases, and 7 bases had no gene match. CDR3 bases: TGTGCCAGCAGTTTTGGGAGACTAGCGGGACGCAATGAGCAGTTCTTC. This codes for CASSFGRLAGRNEQFF.

This chain connects TRBV6-5 to TRBJ2-7; 8 bases map to TRBD2. The length of the CDR3 is 15 residues. With 6 bases clipped from V and 2 bases from J, the junction kept 9 bases outside the gene matches. From germline, CDR1 is MNHEY and CDR2 SVGAGI. The CDR3 loop reads CASRIGGGRTYEQYF. The DNA for the CDR3 is TGTGCCAGCAGGATAGGCGGCGGGAGGACCTACGAGCAGTACTTC.

The chain joins TRBV6-1 to TRBJ2-7, with D unresolved. V gave up 2 bases and J gave up 3 bases, with 5 bases separating them. The germline V gene has CDR1 MNHNS and CDR2 SASEGT. The CDR3 runs to 12 residues. Here the CDR3 DNA reads TGTGCCAGCAGTGAATACAGCTACGAGCAGTACTTC. This encodes CASSEYSYEQYF.

This clone was seen a single time. J is TRBJ2-7 and V is TRBV28, with 7 positions matching TRBD1. CDR3 size: 15 residues. The trim removed 2 bases at V and 0 bases at J, leaving 4 bases unmatched. Germline V gene sequence: CDR1 MDHEN, CDR2 SYDVKM. The CDR3 region is CASSLSTGASYEQYF. DNA for the CDR3: TGTGCCAGCAGTTTAAGTACAGGGGCCTCCTACGAGCAGTACTTC.

V and J are TRBV28 and TRBJ2-2; TRBD1 is a possible D gene (6 bases). The CDR3 loop spans 15 amino acids. Germline V gene sequence: CDR1 MDHEN, CDR2 SYDVKM. The V end lost 4 bases, the J end lost 3 bases, and 12 bases lay between the germline ends. The CDR3 DNA reads TGTGCCAGCAGTTCGACAGGTCCTTACACCGGGGAGCTGTTTTTT. This gives the protein CASSSTGPYTGELFF.

A remark on this clone: Additional DNA sequences in this sample encode the identical CDR3. The V call is TRBV9, the J call TRBJ2-1; 14 bases are a match to TRBD2. CDR3 size: 15 residues. Germline V CDR1 and CDR2: SGDLS, YYNGEE. V shed 4 bases and J 6 bases; nucleotides not matched to a gene: 3. CDR3 residues: CASSFGLAGGNEQFF. The CDR3 region has the DNA TGTGCCAGCAGCTTTGGACTAGCGGGGGGCAATGAGCAGTTCTTC.

The rearrangement uses TRBV10-2 and TRBJ2-7, with D hard to call. V was cut by 3 bases and J by 2 bases, with 5 bases left in between. Germline lookup yields CDR1 WSHSY and CDR2 SAAADI. The CDR3 has 12 residues. CDR3 region: CASSDGPYEQYF. CDR3 DNA sequence: TGCGCCAGCAGTGATGGCCCCTACGAGCAGTACTTC.

The chain recombines TRBV5-4 with TRBJ1-2, with TRBD1 as a possible D gene (6 bases). This CDR3 contains 14 residues. Per germline, CDR1 SGHNT and CDR2 YYREEE (reference sequence). Trimming stripped 6 bases from V and 8 bases from J, with 20 bases between. In nucleotides, the CDR3 is TGTGCCAGCACCCTAGGACAGCGAAATCCGGGCTACACCTTC. It specifies CASTLGQRNPGYTF.

The chain recombines TRBV28 with TRBJ1-1, with TRBD1 matching 9 bases. The CDR3 is 13 residues long. V shed 10 bases and J 5 bases; nucleotides not matched to a gene: 8. In germline, CDR1 is MDHEN, CDR2 SYDVKM. The CDR3 is CATDRGSRTEAFF. The CDR3 bases are TGTGCCACCGACAGGGGGAGTAGGACTGAAGCTTTCTTT.

This clone was counted between two and nine times. The CDR3 DNA is TGTGCCAGCAGCTTAAAGGAAGGACTCAGCACAGATACGCAGTATTTT. Translating gives CASSLKEGLSTDTQYF. This rearrangement joins TRBV7-9 to TRBJ2-3; D possibly corresponds to TRBD2 (5 bases). V lost 2 bases and J 0 bases, leaving 12 bases between the germline ends. This CDR3 contains 16 residues. Germline CDR1 is SEHNR and CDR2 is FQNEAQ (reference sequence). Full variable domain (outside the CDR3, taken from reference TRBV7-9 and TRBJ2-3): DTGVSQNPRHKITKRGQNVTFRCDPISEHNRLYWYRQTLGQGPEFLTYFQNEAQLEKSRLLSDRFSAERPKGSFSTLEIQRTEQGDSAMYLCASSLKEGLSTDTQYFGPGTRLTVL.

The chain combines TRBV27 with TRBJ2-1; D is perhaps TRBD2 (6 bases). Per the germline V gene, CDR1 is MNHEY and CDR2 is SMNVEV (reference sequence). The CDR3 is 15 residues long. Trimming removed 5 bases at V and 3 bases at J, with 14 bases between. This CDR3 is CASSLYSGGYNEQFF. In DNA form, the CDR3 reads TGTGCCAGCAGTCTTTATAGCGGAGGCTACAATGAGCAGTTCTTC.

The rearrangement joins TRBV29-1 to TRBJ1-2; 9 bases map to TRBD1. This CDR3 spans 15 amino acids. Looked up from germline, CDR1 is SQVTM and CDR2 is ANQGSEA. Trimming at V came to 2 bases and at J to 4 bases, leaving 8 bases not matched to a gene. CDR3 DNA sequence: TGCAGCGTTGAATTGGCAGGACAGGGGTCCTATGGCTACACCTTC. Protein sequence: CSVELAGQGSYGYTF.

The rearrangement joins TRBV7-9 to TRBJ2-1; TRBD2 matches 11 bases. The length of the CDR3 is 15 residues. V lost 5 bases and J lost 3; bases outside the gene matches: 3. Germline assignment: CDR1 SEHNR and CDR2 FQNEAQ (reference sequence). The CDR3 here is CASSLLAGDYNEQFF. As DNA, the CDR3 is TGTGCCAGCAGCCTACTAGCGGGGGACTACAATGAGCAGTTCTTC.

A note on this clone: One end of the junction is discordant with germline, which a read error may explain. CDR3 sequence reads: CASSLGLAEPLSYNEQFF. DNA for the CDR3: TGTGCTAGCAGCTTAGGCCTAGCGGAGCCACTCTCCTACAATGAGCAGTTCTTC. This chain joins TRBV7-7 and TRBJ2-1; 7 nucleotides match TRBD2. The CDR3 runs to 18 residues. Germline values: CDR1 SSHAT, CDR2 FNYEAQ (reference sequence).

This clone has more than one count but fewer than ten. The V gene is TRBV4-1, the J gene TRBJ2-1; weak D call: TRBD1 (6 bases). The CDR3 runs 15 residues. The ends were cut back, 2 bases at V and 0 bases at J, with 8 bases in the middle. Per germline, CDR1 MGHRA and CDR2 YSYEKL. CDR3 in amino acids: CASSQWDNSYNEQFF. CDR3 bases: TGCGCCAGCAGCCAATGGGACAACTCCTACAATGAGCAGTTCTTC.

V and J are TRBV7-3 and TRBJ2-1, with TRBD2 matching over 10 bases. Germline V gives CDR1 SGHTA, CDR2 FQGTGA. V shed 6 bases, J shed 5 bases, and the junction held 4 bases outside the gene matches. The CDR3 is made up of 14 amino acids. CDR3 coding DNA: TGTGCCAGCAGGCTAGCGGGAGCCCACAATGAGCAGTTCTTC. This translates into CASRLAGAHNEQFF.

The genes are TRBV7-6 and TRBJ2-5; D ambiguous. Trimming removed 1 base at V and 4 bases at J, with 7 bases between. Germline V CDR1 and CDR2: SGHVS, FNYEAQ. This CDR3 is 13 amino acids long. CDR3 in amino acids: CASSLELGETQYF. The CDR3 DNA reads TGTGCCAGCAGCTTAGAACTCGGAGAGACCCAGTACTTC. Full variable domain (missing parts from reference TRBV7-6 and TRBJ2-5): GAGVSQSPRYKVTKRGQDVALRCDPISGHVSLYWYRQALGQGPEFLTYFNYEAQQDKSGLPNDRFSAERPEGSISTLTIQRTEQRDSAMYRCASSLELGETQYFGPGTRLLVL.

This chain links TRBV5-6 with TRBJ1-5; 9 nucleotides line up with TRBD1. With 4 bases clipped from V and 3 bases from J, the junction kept 11 bases outside the gene matches. Germline lookup yields CDR1 SGHDT and CDR2 YYEEEE. The CDR3 length is 17 residues. The DNA of the CDR3 is TGTGCCAGCAGCACGATTCGGACAGGGGCCCTCAATCAGCCCCAGCATTTT. Its protein product is CASSTIRTGALNQPQHF.

The chain combines TRBV5-1 with TRBJ2-3, with D perhaps matching TRBD2 (5 bases). The CDR3 is 19 residues long. From germline, CDR1 is SGHRS and CDR2 YFSETQ. Deletions cut 2 bases from V and 0 bases from J, with 22 bases between. The CDR3 DNA sequence: TGCGCCAGCAGCTTAGTCCGAGCGGTCCGGGTACGGAGCACAGATACGCAGTATTTT. This translates into CASSLVRAVRVRSTDTQYF.

The chain recombines TRBV7-9 with TRBJ1-2, with TRBD1 matching 9 bases. CDR1 and CDR2 (germline): SEHNR, FQNEAQ (reference sequence). The trim removed 5 bases at V and 4 bases at J, leaving 5 bases unmatched. The CDR3 covers 14 residues. Written as DNA, the CDR3 is TGTGCCAGCAGCCTCGACAGGGGGGGCTATGGCTACACCTTC. Its translation: CASSLDRGGYGYTF.